This TCR beta chain emerged from a study of blood T cell repertoires in COVID-19. Study as a whole: There were acute and convalescent COVID-19 samples, and they came from the United States, Italy and Spain. The cDNA or gDNA used as material had been derived from T cells, B-cell-depleted T cells, or PBMCs.

The method was immunoSEQ multiplex PCR; TCRdb's version includes in-frame clones alone and lacks a portion of them. The sample records about 250,000 clones, around four fifths being singletons. The V segment lost 1 base and the J segment 12 bases; nucleotides outside the gene matches: 8. The CDR3 is 13 amino acids. Germline lookup yields CDR1 GTSNPN and CDR2 SVGIG (reference sequence). This sequence originates from a woman aged 40 to 50 with active or convalescent COVID-19. This chain links TRBV30 with TRBJ2-3, with 9 bases aligning to TRBD1. Sequenced sample: peripheral blood. The CDR3 DNA reads TGTGCCTGGAGTGGAGTTGGACAGGGGACCCAGTATTTT. Translated: CAWSGVGQGTQYF.